These T cell receptor beta chains were read from a single sample in a study of cytomegalovirus exposure and HLA in healthy donors. The data were produced by immunoSEQ multiplex PCR, yet TCRdb's version contains in-frame clones alone and is incomplete. In the table there are about 170,000 clones, 65% to 90% of which are singletons. Material: PBMCs. The receptor source for this set is a male donor in good health and CMV-seronegative. Each CDR3 is given with its conserved first and last residue. D genes are given only for firm matches. Only part of the rows carry a size: once, few, many, or a class if the clone is expanded.

CDR3	DNA	size	J	D	V
CASSAGSYQETQYF	TGTGCCAGCAGCGCAGGCAGCTACCAAGAGACCCAGTACTTC	.	TRBJ2-5	.	TRBV5-4
CASSMRLAGGQQTQYF	TGTGCCAGTAGTATGAGACTAGCGGGGGGTCAACAGACCCAGTACTTC	.	TRBJ2-5	TRBD2	TRBV19
CASSLVLGTEDSGGPIYEQYF	TGTGCCAGCAGCTTAGTACTCGGGACAGAAGATAGCGGGGGGCCAATCTACGAGCAGTACTTC	.	TRBJ2-7	TRBD2	TRBV13
CASSVGTAQETQYF	TGTGCCAGCAGCGTCGGGACTGCCCAAGAGACCCAGTACTTC	.	TRBJ2-5	.	TRBV5-5
CASSDSWDRFYSNQPQHF	TGCGCCAGCAGTGATAGTTGGGACAGATTCTATAGCAATCAGCCCCAGCATTTT	few	TRBJ1-5	TRBD1	TRBV10-2
CASSLRGGTYEQYF	TGTGCCAGCAGCTTACGAGGCGGAACCTACGAGCAGTACTTC	.	TRBJ2-7	.	TRBV7-2
CASSLVAGETEAFF	TGCGCCAGCAGCTTGGTCGCAGGGGAGACTGAAGCTTTCTTT	few	TRBJ1-1	.	TRBV5-1
CASSPSIHLSSGNTIYF	TGTGCCAGCAGCCCCTCCATCCACTTGAGCTCTGGAAACACCATATATTTT	.	TRBJ1-3	.	TRBV7-9
CASKPGQWWDTIYF	TGTGCCAGCAAACCGGGACAGTGGTGGGACACCATATATTTT	few	TRBJ1-3	TRBD1	TRBV6-5
CASSRGGGRRYGYTF	TGTGCCAGCAGCCGTGGGGGGGGGCGTCGGTATGGCTACACCTTC	.	TRBJ1-2	.	TRBV2
CASIEVLAGGGSTDTQYF	TGTGCCAGCATTGAGGTATTAGCGGGGGGTGGAAGCACAGATACGCAGTATTTT	.	TRBJ2-3	TRBD2	TRBV6-1
CASSRGQGNSPLHF	TGTGCCAGCAGCCGGGGACAGGGTAATTCACCCCTCCACTTT	.	TRBJ1-6	TRBD1	TRBV5-4
CASSSERDQPQHF	TGTGCCAGCAGCTCAGAGAGGGATCAGCCCCAGCATTTT	.	TRBJ1-5	.	TRBV7-9
CASSPPGQGTDTQYF	TGTGCCAGCAGCCCTCCGGGACAGGGCACAGATACGCAGTATTTT	.	TRBJ2-3	TRBD1	TRBV5-4
CASSGDRAGGYGYTF	TGTGCCAGCAGCGGAGACAGGGCCGGCGGGTATGGCTACACCTTC	.	TRBJ1-2	TRBD1	TRBV9
CASSPGTYEQYF	TGTGCCAGCAGCCCAGGGACTTACGAGCAGTACTTC	.	TRBJ2-7	.	TRBV7-9
CASSLGQVGYEQYF	TGCGCCAGCAGCCTGGGACAGGTGGGCTACGAGCAGTACTTC	.	TRBJ2-7	TRBD1	TRBV4-3
CASSQDPGTGWEKLFF	TGCGCCAGCAGCCAAGATCCGGGGACAGGGTGGGAAAAACTGTTTTTT	few	TRBJ1-4	TRBD1	TRBV4-3
CASSPRGNYGYTF	TGTGCCAGCAGTCCCAGGGGTAACTATGGCTACACCTTC	.	TRBJ1-2	.	TRBV27
CAIRRRGLAGSSGEEQFF	TGTGCCATCAGGAGGCGGGGACTAGCGGGGTCCAGCGGGGAGGAGCAGTTCTTC	.	TRBJ2-1	TRBD2	TRBV10-3
CAISEAGQAEAFF	TGTGCCATCAGTGAGGCGGGACAGGCTGAAGCTTTCTTT	.	TRBJ1-1	TRBD1	TRBV10-3
CASRQDANTEAFF	TGCGCCAGCAGACAGGACGCGAACACTGAAGCTTTCTTT	.	TRBJ1-1	.	TRBV10-1
CASSLEGQGRGAFF	TGTGCCAGCAGCTTAGAGGGACAGGGGAGGGGAGCTTTCTTT	.	TRBJ1-1	TRBD1	TRBV7-9
CASSETVGTSSYNSPLHF	TGTGCCAGCAGTGAAACAGTAGGCACGAGCTCCTATAATTCACCCCTCCACTTT	.	TRBJ1-6	.	TRBV6-1
CASSQGQTHQPQHF	TGCGCCAGCAGCCAAGGACAGACCCATCAGCCCCAGCATTTT	once	TRBJ1-5	.	TRBV4-3
CASSPGQGFEAFF	TGTGCCAGCAGCCCCGGACAGGGGTTTGAAGCTTTCTTT	once	TRBJ1-1	TRBD1	TRBV11-3
CASSIQGYTGELFF	TGTGCCAGCAGCATACAGGGCTACACCGGGGAGCTGTTTTTT	.	TRBJ2-2	.	TRBV11-2
CASRFAGGQLRSPLHF	TGTGCAAGTCGCTTCGCGGGGGGACAGTTACGTTCACCCCTCCACTTT	.	TRBJ1-6	.	TRBV12-2
CAISVDRDTGELFF	TGTGCCATCAGCGTAGACAGGGACACCGGGGAGCTGTTTTTT	.	TRBJ2-2	TRBD1	TRBV10-3
CASSLAQGRETTGNTIYF	TGTGCCAGCAGCTTAGCGCAGGGGAGAGAAACGACTGGAAACACCATATATTTT	once	TRBJ1-3	.	TRBV7-6
CSSSMLTGTSGTEAFF	TGTTCCAGCAGCATGCTGACAGGCACGTCAGGCACTGAAGCTTTCTTT	.	TRBJ1-1	.	TRBV7-9
CAISELQGKCTF	TGTGCCATCAGTGAATTACAGGGGAAGTGCACCTTC	.	TRBJ1-2	TRBD1	TRBV10-3
CASSPELTRRNTIYF	TGTGCCAGCAGCCCGGAGTTGACCCGAAGAAACACCATATATTTT	.	TRBJ1-3	.	TRBV7-2
CASSARTGSYGYTF	TGTGCCAGCAGTGCCCGGACAGGGAGCTATGGCTACACCTTC	.	TRBJ1-2	TRBD1	TRBV2
CASSMTGQPQHF	TGTGCCAGTAGTATGACAGGGCAGCCCCAGCATTTT	.	TRBJ1-5	TRBD1	TRBV19
CASSQGGQGFQSAGNTIYF	TGCGCCAGCAGCCAAGGCGGGCAGGGGTTCCAATCGGCCGGAAACACCATATATTTT	.	TRBJ1-3	.	TRBV4-1
CASSQGLGRGLDYGYTF	TGTGCCAGCAGCCAAGGATTAGGCAGGGGGCTCGACTATGGCTACACCTTC	few	TRBJ1-2	TRBD1	TRBV4-2
CASSPLAVTRTYEQYF	TGTGCCAGCTCACCGTTGGCCGTGACTCGGACCTACGAGCAGTACTTC	.	TRBJ2-7	.	TRBV18
CASRDRVVGETQYF	TGTGCCAGCAGGGACAGGGTAGTCGGAGAGACCCAGTACTTC	.	TRBJ2-5	TRBD1	TRBV2
CASSLGASGATDTQYF	TGCGCCAGCAGCCTGGGGGCCAGCGGGGCCACAGATACGCAGTATTTT	.	TRBJ2-3	.	TRBV5-1
CASSVTTGEETQYF	TGTGCCAGCAGCGTTACGACAGGGGAAGAGACCCAGTACTTC	few	TRBJ2-5	TRBD1	TRBV7-6